This T cell receptor beta chain was sequenced for a study of identical twins. With regard to this clonotype: Its target is not known.

It was template switching that added a universal primer site, and there were unique molecular identifiers on the cDNA. Using its own MiXCR run on the 5' RACE reads, TCRdb lists one record per CDR3 protein. Found here are 540,000 or so distinct CDR3 sequences, approximately 20% of them singletons; the top ten hold approximately 0.52%. Notes on the study in general: Weaker excess twin sharing was observed in beta out-of-frame sequences.

The germline V gene encodes CDR1 SQVTM and CDR2 ANQGSEA. The CDR3 has 13 amino acids. V was cut by 2 bases and J by 4 bases, with 11 bases left in between. The same data also contributed to another study, on yellow fever vaccine responses in identical twins.

The J gene is TRBJ2-5, the V gene TRBV29-1; D remains ambiguous. This TCR was sampled from a young woman in good health. Sequences were obtained from CD4+ T cells sorted from blood. CDR3 residues: CSVESPLVETQYF. The CDR3 DNA reads TGCAGCGTTGAATCCCCCCTGGTAGAGACCCAGTACTTC. Based on the CDR3 plus reference TRBV29-1 and TRBJ2-5, the full variable domain is SAVISQKPSRDICQRGTSLTIQCQVDSQVTMMFWYRQQPGQSLTLIATANQGSEATYESGFVIDKFPISRPNLTFSTLTVSNMSPEDSSIYLCSVESPLVETQYFGPGTRLLVL.